This passage covers 20 T cell receptor beta chains from one sample sequenced in a study of CD8 T cells in Susac syndrome. Random hexamers primed reverse transcription of about 0.45 to 1 ug RNA. MiXCR, applied by TCRdb to the immunoSEQ multiplex PCR reads, yields one record per CDR3 protein. The table shows roughly 130,000 distinct CDR3 sequences, with about 94% occurring only once. The sample consisted of CD4+ T cells from PBMCs. These receptors were taken from a human donor with multiple sclerosis.

This rearrangement joins TRBV5-6 to TRBJ2-7; D unclear. CDR3 size: 16 residues. Germline values: CDR1 SGHDT, CDR2 YYEEEE. The V and J ends lost 4 bases and 2 bases respectively, with 19 bases between them. This CDR3 is CASSEDPGRITYEQYF. CDR3 sequence (DNA): TGTGCCAGCAGCGAGGATCCTGGACGGATTACCTACGAGCAGTACTTC.

The chain couples TRBV19 to TRBJ1-1, with D perhaps matching TRBD1 (6 bases). CDR3 length: 14 residues. The V gene lost 6 bases and the J gene lost 1 base, with 12 bases spanning the gap. CDR1 LNHDA and CDR2 SQIVND come from the germline V gene (reference sequence). CDR3 DNA sequence: TGTGCCAGTAGGAGGGGGACGGAGAACACTGAAGCTTTCTTT. Its translation is CASRRGTENTEAFF.

The chain is built from TRBV20-1 and TRBJ1-4, with D unclear. Per the germline V gene, CDR1 is DFQATT and CDR2 is SNEGSKA (reference sequence). The ends were cut back, 2 bases at V and 8 bases at J, with 9 bases in the middle. CDR3 length equals 12 residues. CDR3 coding DNA: TGCAGTGCTAGAAATAGGAAAGAAAAACTGTTTTTT. The encoded protein is CSARNRKEKLFF.

The chain uses TRBV12-3 or TRBV12-4 and TRBJ1-3; a possible D gene is TRBD1 (6 bases). V lost 7 bases, J lost 0 bases, and 13 bases lay in between. The CDR3 loop spans 15 amino acids. CDR3 in DNA: TGTGCCAGCACCCTGGGAGGGGGCTCTGGAAACACCATATATTTT. This encodes CASTLGGGSGNTIYF.

The CDR3 nucleotides read TGTGCCAGCAGCCCACAACCGAACTATGGCTACACCTTC. Translating it yields CASSPQPNYGYTF. The V gene is TRBV7-9, the J gene TRBJ1-2, with D uncertain. The CDR3 runs 13 residues. The germline CDR1 and CDR2 sequences are SEHNR and FQNEAQ (reference sequence). Deletions cut 5 bases from V and 2 bases from J, with 9 bases between.

The chain is built from TRBV4-2 and TRBJ1-2; D is perhaps TRBD1 (5 bases). Trimming pared 0 bases from V and 0 bases from J, leaving 11 bases between. Germline V gene sequence: CDR1 LGHNA, CDR2 YNFKEQ. The CDR3 is made up of 16 amino acids. CDR3 in amino acids: CASSQEMGQPNYGYTF. CDR3 nucleotide sequence: TGTGCCAGCAGCCAAGAAATGGGGCAGCCTAACTATGGCTACACCTTC.

The chain is built from TRBV4-1 and TRBJ1-1, with TRBD1 as a possible D gene (5 bases). Germline-derived CDR1 and CDR2 are MGHRA and YSYEKL. The CDR3 covers 14 residues. V was cut by 0 bases and J by 9 bases, with 14 bases left in between. The CDR3: CASSQEAVTGQAFF. The DNA for the CDR3 is TGCGCCAGCAGCCAAGAAGCAGTGACGGGACAAGCTTTCTTT.

This clonotype was recorded only once. The rearrangement uses TRBV30 and TRBJ2-3; 10 nucleotides line up with TRBD2. This CDR3 is 15 amino acids long. CDR1 GTSNPN and CDR2 SVGIG come from the germline V gene (reference sequence). Trimming removed 1 base from V and 7 bases from J; junction bases left unmatched: 8. CDR3 sequence (DNA): TGTGCCTGGAGTGCCCCAGCGGGAGGGCTAAATACGCAGTATTTT. Amino acids: CAWSAPAGGLNTQYF.

This clonotype came up a few times. The V and J genes are TRBV29-1 and TRBJ2-3; D is unclear. The CDR3 consists of 13 residues. The germline V gene encodes CDR1 SQVTM and CDR2 ANQGSEA. With 5 bases removed from V and 2 bases from J, the gap between germline ends came to 11 bases. The CDR3 sequence: CSVRRNPTDTQYF. CDR3 nucleotide sequence: TGCAGCGTTCGGCGGAACCCCACAGATACGCAGTATTTT.

This chain connects TRBV6-2 or TRBV6-3 to TRBJ1-5; no reliable D call. Between the trimmed V and J ends, which lost 2 bases and 5 bases, there was a span of 10 bases. There are 14 residues in the CDR3. Germline values: CDR1 MNHEY, CDR2 SVGEGT. The CDR3 region has the DNA TGTGCCAGCAGTTACACCCGTGGTGATCAGCCCCAGCATTTT. Protein sequence: CASSYTRGDQPQHF.

This chain links TRBV29-1 with TRBJ2-7; 10 bases are a match to TRBD2. The CDR3 loop spans 13 amino acids. CDR1 is SQVTM, CDR2 ANQGSEA, per germline. The J segment lost 4 bases and the V segment lost 7 bases, leaving 7 bases of the junction unmatched. The CDR3 region is CSARGLAEYEQYF. DNA of the CDR3: TGCAGCGCCCGCGGACTAGCGGAATACGAGCAGTACTTC.

V gene TRBV30 combines with J gene TRBJ2-7; 7 bases line up with TRBD1. The CDR3 contains 15 residues. From germline, CDR1 is GTSNPN and CDR2 SVGIG (reference sequence). V lost 0 bases to trimming and J lost 2 bases; unmatched junction nucleotides: 7. In DNA, the CDR3 is TGTGCCTGGAGTGTACAGGGGAGCGGACCCTACGAGCAGTACTTC. It yields the protein CAWSVQGSGPYEQYF.

The CDR3 is CASSLGTGAYEQYF. Written as DNA, the CDR3 is TGTGCCAGCAGCTTAGGGACTGGCGCCTACGAGCAGTACTTC. The J gene is TRBJ2-7, the V gene TRBV7-3; a possible D gene is TRBD2 (6 bases). The length of the CDR3 is 14 residues. Germline CDR1 SGHTA, CDR2 FQGTGA. V lost 2 bases and J 2 bases, leaving 10 bases between the germline ends. Together with reference TRBV7-3 and TRBJ2-7, the CDR3 gives the full variable domain: GAGVSQTPSNKVTEKGKYVELRCDPISGHTALYWYRQSLGQGPEFLIYFQGTGAADDSGLPNDRFFAVRPEGSVSTLKIQRTERGDSAVYLCASSLGTGAYEQYFGPGTRLTVT.

The chain combines TRBV3-1 with TRBJ2-7, with D hard to call. Germline V gene sequence: CDR1 LGHDT, CDR2 YNNKEL (reference sequence). V lost 0 bases and J lost 4, with 13 bases in between. The CDR3 sequence is 15 residues long. CDR3 in DNA: TGTGCCAGCAGCCAAGAACCCCGGACCCGATACGAGCAGTACTTC. It codes for CASSQEPRTRYEQYF.

The chain uses TRBV7-9 and TRBJ2-5; TRBD1 might be the D (6 bases). Trimming took 2 bases from V and 10 from J, leaving 11 bases between them. The CDR3 is 12 amino acids. Per germline, CDR1 SEHNR and CDR2 FQNEAQ (reference sequence). The CDR3 protein is CASSLSGTIQYF. The DNA of the CDR3 is TGTGCCAGCAGCTTATCCGGGACAATCCAGTACTTC.

The chain employs TRBV5-1 and TRBJ2-6; TRBD2 is a possible D gene (5 bases). The CDR3 contains 16 residues. With 1 base removed from V and 1 base from J, the gap between germline ends came to 9 bases. The germline V gene has CDR1 SGHRS and CDR2 YFSETQ. Here the CDR3 DNA reads TGCGCCAGCAGCTTGAGAGAGGGTTCTGGGGCCAACGTCCTGACTTTC. This gives the protein CASSLREGSGANVLTF.

The chain has TRBV7-9 and TRBJ2-1; possibly TRBD1 for D (5 bases). The CDR3 is made up of 13 amino acids. The V end lost 3 bases, the J end lost 7 bases, and 10 bases lay between the germline ends. Germline V gives CDR1 SEHNR, CDR2 FQNEAQ (reference sequence). CDR3 coding DNA: TGTGCCAGCAGCTTGCAGGGCCGGAATGAGCAGTTCTTC. It translates to CASSLQGRNEQFF.

This chain joins TRBV9 and TRBJ2-1, with 7 bases aligning to TRBD1. CDR1 is SGDLS and CDR2 is YYNGEE in the germline V gene. V was clipped by 3 bases and J by 9 bases; unmatched bases: 6. The CDR3 totals 13 residues. CDR3 sequence: CASSERTGVEQFF. The CDR3 DNA reads TGTGCCAGCAGCGAACGGACAGGTGTTGAGCAGTTCTTC.

The chain recombines TRBV2 with TRBJ1-2; D not certain. The CDR3 is 13 residues long. Germline CDR1 is SNHLY and CDR2 is FYNNEI. The V gene lost 1 base and the J gene lost 4 bases, with 7 bases spanning the gap. CDR3 nucleotides: TGTGCCAGCAGTGAAGGGAGAGGCTATGGCTACACCTTC. It yields the protein CASSEGRGYGYTF.

The chain is built from TRBV5-1 and TRBJ2-4; D remains ambiguous. V shed 5 bases and J shed 7 bases, with 7 bases lying between them. This CDR3 spans 11 amino acids. CDR1 is SGHRS, CDR2 YFSETQ, per germline. In DNA, the CDR3 is TGCGCCAGCAGGGAACGGAACATTCAGTACTTC. Translating it yields CASRERNIQYF.